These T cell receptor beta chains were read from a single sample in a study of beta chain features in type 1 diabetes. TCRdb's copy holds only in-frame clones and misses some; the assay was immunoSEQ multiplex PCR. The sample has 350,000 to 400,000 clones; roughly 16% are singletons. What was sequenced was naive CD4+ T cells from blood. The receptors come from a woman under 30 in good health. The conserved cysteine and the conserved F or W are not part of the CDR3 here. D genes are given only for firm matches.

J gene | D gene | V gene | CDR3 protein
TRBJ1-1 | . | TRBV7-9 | ASSRGTNTEAF
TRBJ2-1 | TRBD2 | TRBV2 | ASTPGRESGSANNEQF
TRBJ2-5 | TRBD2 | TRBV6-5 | ASSYTSGGKETQY
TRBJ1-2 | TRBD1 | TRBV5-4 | ASSWDSSLYGYT
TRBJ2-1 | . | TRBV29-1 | SVEDRRSSYNEQF
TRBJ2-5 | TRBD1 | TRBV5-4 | ASSSRQGVEETQY
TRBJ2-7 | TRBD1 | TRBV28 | ASSSPPRTGNYEQY
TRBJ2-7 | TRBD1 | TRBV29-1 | SVAGTVTYEQY
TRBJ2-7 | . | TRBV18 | ASSPPPEGRNEQY
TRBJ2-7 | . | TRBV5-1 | ASSLLTNSYEQY
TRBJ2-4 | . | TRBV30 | AGTSKGLGDIQY
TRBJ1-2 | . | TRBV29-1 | SVEEGRRFPNYGYT
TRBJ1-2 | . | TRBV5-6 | ASSLVRGNYGYT
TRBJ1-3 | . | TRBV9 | ASSVSPKSGTSGNTIY
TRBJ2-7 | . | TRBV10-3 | AISEGDGSYEQY
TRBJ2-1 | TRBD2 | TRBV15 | ATSRDRLAGVGSYNEQF
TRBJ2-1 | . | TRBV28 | ASRVRGNSYNEQF
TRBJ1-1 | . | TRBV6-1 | ASSAPGSQTEAF
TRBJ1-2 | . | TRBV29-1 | SVTPTGGANYGYT
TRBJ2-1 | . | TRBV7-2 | ASSLARRDNEQF
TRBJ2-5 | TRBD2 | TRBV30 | SADRLALQETQY
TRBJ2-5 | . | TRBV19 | ASSLGSQETQY
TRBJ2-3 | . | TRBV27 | ASRIATRTDTQY
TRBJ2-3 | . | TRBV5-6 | ASSPYAVDRSTDTQY
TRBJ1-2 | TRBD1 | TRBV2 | ASNSPGWDRGGYT
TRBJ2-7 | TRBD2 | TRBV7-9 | ASSLAASGMYEQY
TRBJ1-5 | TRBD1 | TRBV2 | ASSEQGAGGNQPQH
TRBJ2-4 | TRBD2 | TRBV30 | ALAGGTKNIQY
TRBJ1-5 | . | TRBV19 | ASSPPGGNQPQH
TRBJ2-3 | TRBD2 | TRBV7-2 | ASSFYGAGVTDTQY
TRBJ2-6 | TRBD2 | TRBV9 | ASSVGLAGLSSGANVLT
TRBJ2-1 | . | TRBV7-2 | ASSISGYNEQF
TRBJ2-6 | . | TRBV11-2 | ASSLRTTRLSGANVLT
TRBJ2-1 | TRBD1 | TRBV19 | ASAHALGTGARVYNEQF
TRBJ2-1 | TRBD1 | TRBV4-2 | ASSRQGADEQF
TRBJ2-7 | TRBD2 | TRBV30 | AWKVLSSGRTNSSYEQY
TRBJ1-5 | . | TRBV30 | AWSVTRVRQPQH
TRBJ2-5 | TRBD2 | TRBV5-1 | ASTKEGGQETQY
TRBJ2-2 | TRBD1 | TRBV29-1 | SGRQGTTGELF
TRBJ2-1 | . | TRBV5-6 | ASSNPARLNEQF
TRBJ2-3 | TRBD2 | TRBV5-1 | ASSSTSGSTDTQY
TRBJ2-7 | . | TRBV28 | ASLTGYEQY
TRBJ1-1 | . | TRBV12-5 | ASGFVAGTAF